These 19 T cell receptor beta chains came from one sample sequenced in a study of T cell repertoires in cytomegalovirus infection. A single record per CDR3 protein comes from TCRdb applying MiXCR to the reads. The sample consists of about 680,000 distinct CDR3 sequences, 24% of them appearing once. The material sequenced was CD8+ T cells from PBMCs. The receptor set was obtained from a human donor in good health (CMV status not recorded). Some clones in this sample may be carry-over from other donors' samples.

CDR3: CASSSGWETDTQYF. For the CDR3, the DNA is TGTGCCAGCAGTTCGGGGTGGGAGACAGATACGCAGTATTTT. The chain joins TRBV6-5 to TRBJ2-3, with D possibly TRBD2 on 5 matching bases. Germline V gives CDR1 MNHEY, CDR2 SVGAGI. V was clipped by 4 bases and J by 3 bases, with 11 bases between them. The CDR3 extends over 14 amino acids.

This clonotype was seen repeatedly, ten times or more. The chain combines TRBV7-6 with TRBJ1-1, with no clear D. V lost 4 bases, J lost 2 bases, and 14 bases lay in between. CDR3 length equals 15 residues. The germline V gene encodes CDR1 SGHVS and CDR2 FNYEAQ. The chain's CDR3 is CASSWRPRPNTEAFF. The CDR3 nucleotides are TGTGCCAGCAGCTGGCGACCGCGCCCCAACACTGAAGCTTTCTTT. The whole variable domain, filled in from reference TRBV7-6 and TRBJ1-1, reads GAGVSQSPRYKVTKRGQDVALRCDPISGHVSLYWYRQALGQGPEFLTYFNYEAQQDKSGLPNDRFSAERPEGSISTLTIQRTEQRDSAMYRCASSWRPRPNTEAFFGQGTRLTVV.

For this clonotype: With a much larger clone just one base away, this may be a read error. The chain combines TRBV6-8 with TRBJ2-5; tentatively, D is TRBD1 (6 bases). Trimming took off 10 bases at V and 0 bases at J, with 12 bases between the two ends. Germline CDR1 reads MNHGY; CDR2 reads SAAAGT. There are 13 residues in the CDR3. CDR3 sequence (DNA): TGTGCCAACAATACAGGGTACCAAGAGACCCAGTACTTC. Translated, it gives CANNTGYQETQYF.

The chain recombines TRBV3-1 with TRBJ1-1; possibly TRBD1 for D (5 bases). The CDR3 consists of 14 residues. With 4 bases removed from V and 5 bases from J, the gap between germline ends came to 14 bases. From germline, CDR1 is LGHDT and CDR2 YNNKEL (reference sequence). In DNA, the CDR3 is TGTGCCAGCAGCCGGGGGGGGGAAAGTACTGAAGCTTTCTTT. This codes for CASSRGGESTEAFF.

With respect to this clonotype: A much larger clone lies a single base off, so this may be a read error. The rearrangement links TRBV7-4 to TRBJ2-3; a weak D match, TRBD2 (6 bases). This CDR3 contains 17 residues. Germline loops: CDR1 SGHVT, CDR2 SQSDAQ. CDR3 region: CASGWPGLLGGTDMQYF. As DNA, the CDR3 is TGTGCCAGCGGGTGGCCGGGACTCCTAGGAGGCACAGATATGCAGTATTTT.

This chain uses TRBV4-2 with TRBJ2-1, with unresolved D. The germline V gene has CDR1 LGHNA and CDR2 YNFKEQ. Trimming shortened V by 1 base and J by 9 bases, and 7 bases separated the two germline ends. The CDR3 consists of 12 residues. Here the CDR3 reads CASSQGPVEQFF. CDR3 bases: TGTGCCAGCAGCCAAGGTCCGGTTGAGCAGTTCTTC.

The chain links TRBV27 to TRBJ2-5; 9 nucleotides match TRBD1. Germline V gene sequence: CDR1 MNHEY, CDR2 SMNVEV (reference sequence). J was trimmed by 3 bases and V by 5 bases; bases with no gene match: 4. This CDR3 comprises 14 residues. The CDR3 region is CASSHRTGEETQYF. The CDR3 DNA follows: TGTGCCAGCAGTCACCGGACAGGGGAAGAGACCCAGTACTTC.

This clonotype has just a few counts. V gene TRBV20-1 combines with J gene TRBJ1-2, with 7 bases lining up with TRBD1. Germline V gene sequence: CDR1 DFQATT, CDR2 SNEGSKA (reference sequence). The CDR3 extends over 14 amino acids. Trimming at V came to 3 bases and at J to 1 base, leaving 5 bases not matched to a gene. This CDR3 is CSARGRGLNYGYTF. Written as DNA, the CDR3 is TGCAGTGCTAGGGGAAGGGGGCTTAACTATGGCTACACCTTC.

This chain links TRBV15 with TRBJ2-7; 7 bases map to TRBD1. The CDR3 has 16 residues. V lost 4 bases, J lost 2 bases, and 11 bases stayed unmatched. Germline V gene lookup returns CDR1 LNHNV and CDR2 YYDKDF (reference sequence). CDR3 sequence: CATSTGGAGTAYEQYF. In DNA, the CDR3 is TGTGCCACCAGCACCGGTGGGGCCGGGACAGCCTACGAGCAGTACTTC.

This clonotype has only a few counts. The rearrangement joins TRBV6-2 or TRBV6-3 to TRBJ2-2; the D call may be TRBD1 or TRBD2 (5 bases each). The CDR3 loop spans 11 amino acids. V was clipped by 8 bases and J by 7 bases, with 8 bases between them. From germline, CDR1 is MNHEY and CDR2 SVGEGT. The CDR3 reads CASQRGGELFF. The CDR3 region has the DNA TGTGCCAGCCAGAGGGGCGGGGAGCTGTTTTTT.

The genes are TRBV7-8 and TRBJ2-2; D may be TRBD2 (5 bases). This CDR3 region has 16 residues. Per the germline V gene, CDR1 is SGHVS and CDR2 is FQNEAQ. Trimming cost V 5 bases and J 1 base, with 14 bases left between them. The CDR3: CASSAGIRGNTGELFF. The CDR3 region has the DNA TGTGCCAGCAGCGCCGGGATCCGGGGGAACACCGGGGAGCTGTTTTTT.

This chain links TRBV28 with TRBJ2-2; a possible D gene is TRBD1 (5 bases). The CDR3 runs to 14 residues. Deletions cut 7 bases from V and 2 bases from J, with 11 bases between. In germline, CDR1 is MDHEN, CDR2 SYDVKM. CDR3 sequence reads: CASKPGPNTGELFF. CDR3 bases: TGTGCCAGCAAGCCAGGGCCAAACACCGGGGAGCTGTTTTTT.

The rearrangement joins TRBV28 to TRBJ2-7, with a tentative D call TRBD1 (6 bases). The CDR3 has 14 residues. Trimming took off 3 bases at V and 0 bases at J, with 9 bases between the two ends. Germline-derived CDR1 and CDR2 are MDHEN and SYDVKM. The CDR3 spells CASSFRDNSYEQYV. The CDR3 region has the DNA TGTGCCAGCAGTTTCAGGGACAACTCCTACGAGCAGTACGTC.

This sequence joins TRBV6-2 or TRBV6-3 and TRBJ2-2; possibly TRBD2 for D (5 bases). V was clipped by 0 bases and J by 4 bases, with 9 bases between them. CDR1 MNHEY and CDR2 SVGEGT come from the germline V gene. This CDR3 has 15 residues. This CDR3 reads CASSYSSGVTGELFF. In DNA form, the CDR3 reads TGTGCCAGCAGTTACTCGAGCGGTGTCACCGGGGAGCTGTTTTTT.

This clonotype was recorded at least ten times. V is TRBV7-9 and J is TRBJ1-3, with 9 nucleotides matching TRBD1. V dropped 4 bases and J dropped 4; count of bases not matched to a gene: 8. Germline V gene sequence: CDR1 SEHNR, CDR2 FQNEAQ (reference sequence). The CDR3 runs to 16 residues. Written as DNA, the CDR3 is TGTGCCAGCAGCTCGGGACAGGGACGGGACGGAAACACCATATATTTT. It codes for CASSSGQGRDGNTIYF.

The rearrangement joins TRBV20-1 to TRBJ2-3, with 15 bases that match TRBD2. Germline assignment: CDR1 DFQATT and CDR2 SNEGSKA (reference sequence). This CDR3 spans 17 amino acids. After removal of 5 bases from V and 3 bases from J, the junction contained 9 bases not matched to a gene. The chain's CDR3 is CSAPRTSGGARTDTQYF. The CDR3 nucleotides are TGCAGTGCTCCCCGGACTAGCGGGGGGGCCCGGACAGATACGCAGTATTTT.

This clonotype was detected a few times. CDR3 sequence reads: CASGGPHSTDTQYF. In DNA, the CDR3 is TGTGCCAGCGGGGGACCGCACAGCACAGATACGCAGTATTTT. The rearrangement uses TRBV6-2 or TRBV6-3 and TRBJ2-3, with D perhaps given as TRBD1 or TRBD2 (5 bases each). Trimming left V 8 bases short and J 0 bases short, with 12 bases between. CDR1 is MNHEY and CDR2 is SVGEGT in the germline V gene. The CDR3 consists of 14 residues.

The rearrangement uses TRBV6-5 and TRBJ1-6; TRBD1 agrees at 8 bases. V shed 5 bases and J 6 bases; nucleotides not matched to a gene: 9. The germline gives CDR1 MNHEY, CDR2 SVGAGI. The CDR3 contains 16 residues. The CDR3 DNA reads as TGTGCCAGCAGTGCCCGGACAGGGTATCGTAATTCACCCCTCCACTTT. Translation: CASSARTGYRNSPLHF.

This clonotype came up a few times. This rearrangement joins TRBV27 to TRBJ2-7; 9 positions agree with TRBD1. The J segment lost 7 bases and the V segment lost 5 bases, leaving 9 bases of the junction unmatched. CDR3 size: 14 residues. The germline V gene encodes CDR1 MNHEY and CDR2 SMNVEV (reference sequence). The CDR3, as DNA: TGTGCCAGCAGTCCGGGACAGGGTTCGAGGGAGCAGTACTTC. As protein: CASSPGQGSREQYF.